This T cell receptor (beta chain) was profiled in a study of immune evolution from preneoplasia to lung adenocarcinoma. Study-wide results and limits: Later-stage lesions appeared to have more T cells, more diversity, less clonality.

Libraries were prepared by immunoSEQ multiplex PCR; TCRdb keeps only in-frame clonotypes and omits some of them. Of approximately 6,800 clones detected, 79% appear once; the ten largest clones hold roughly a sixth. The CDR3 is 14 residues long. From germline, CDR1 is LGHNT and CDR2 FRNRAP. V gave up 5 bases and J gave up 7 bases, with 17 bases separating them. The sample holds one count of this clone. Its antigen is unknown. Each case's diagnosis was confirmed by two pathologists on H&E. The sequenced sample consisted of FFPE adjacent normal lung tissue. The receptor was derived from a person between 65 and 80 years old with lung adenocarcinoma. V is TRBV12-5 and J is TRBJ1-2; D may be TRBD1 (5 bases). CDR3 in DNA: TGTGCTAGTGGTCCGGGGACCGCTTCCTCTGGCTACACCTTC. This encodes CASGPGTASSGYTF.